The 29 T cell receptor beta chains presented below share a single source sample, sequenced in a study of CD4 T cells in relation to SARS-CoV-2 and coronaviruses. TCRdb keeps only in-frame clones here, not all; method: immunoSEQ multiplex PCR. The table lists 40,000 to 50,000 clones, approximately 84% of them singletons. These receptors have no identified antigens. Sequencing input: naive CD4+ T cells from PBMCs, cultured in vitro. As to subset: naive CD4+ T cells isolated by negative enrichment. Source of these receptors: an adult with COVID-19.

The chain uses TRBV5-1 and TRBJ2-1; D possibly corresponds to TRBD2 (6 bases). This CDR3 comprises 16 residues. Germline assignment: CDR1 SGHRS and CDR2 YFSETQ. V shed 2 bases and J shed 3 bases, with 15 bases lying between them. In DNA form, the CDR3 reads TGCGCCAGCAGCTTCGGGGGAGCACGCGGCTACAATGAGCAGTTCTTC. It is translated as CASSFGGARGYNEQFF.

CDR3 sequence reads: CASSPQGAAEKLFF. The CDR3 bases are TGTGCCAGCAGTCCCCAGGGGGCGGCTGAAAAACTGTTTTTT. The chain uses TRBV27 and TRBJ1-4, with 8 nucleotides matching TRBD1. J was trimmed by 7 bases and V by 5 bases; bases with no gene match: 6. This CDR3 is 14 amino acids long. CDR1 MNHEY and CDR2 SMNVEV come from the germline V gene (reference sequence).

The genes are TRBV29-1 and TRBJ2-3, with D perhaps given as TRBD1 or TRBD2 (7 bases each). Trimming pared 4 bases from V and 1 base from J, leaving 21 bases between. Germline loops: CDR1 SQVTM, CDR2 ANQGSEA. This CDR3 region has 17 residues. The CDR3 here is CSVASTQTGRGTDTQYF. In DNA form, the CDR3 reads TGCAGCGTTGCCTCCACACAGACAGGGAGGGGCACAGATACGCAGTATTTT.

This rearrangement joins TRBV15 to TRBJ1-4, with D unresolved. Germline V gene sequence: CDR1 LNHNV, CDR2 YYDKDF (reference sequence). V gave up 3 bases and J gave up 6 bases, with 5 bases separating them. This CDR3 has 12 amino acids. The CDR3 sequence is CATSSHYEKLFF. CDR3 coding DNA: TGTGCCACCAGCAGTCATTATGAAAAACTGTTTTTT.

This clone came up a few times. This chain links TRBV5-1 with TRBJ2-7, with TRBD1 identical over 11 bases. The ends lost 2 bases at V and 5 bases at J; junction bases unmatched: 3. Germline CDR1 and CDR2: SGHRS and YFSETQ. This CDR3 has 14 residues. For the CDR3, the DNA is TGCGCCAGCAGCTTCCGGACAGGGGGCGACGAGCAGTACTTC. Protein product: CASSFRTGGDEQYF.

This clone was detected only once. The chain carries TRBV7-2 and TRBJ2-3; D unresolved. The CDR3 covers 15 residues. V lost 1 base to trimming and J lost 5 bases, with 13 bases between them. Germline V CDR1 and CDR2: SGHTA, FQGNSA. CDR3 sequence (DNA): TGTGCCAGCAGCTTAGTTTTGCTCATGAAAGATACGCAGTATTTT. Its protein is CASSLVLLMKDTQYF.

The chain uses TRBV7-9 and TRBJ1-1; unclear D gene. The CDR3 loop spans 11 amino acids. CDR1 and CDR2 from the germline V gene are SEHNR and FQNEAQ (reference sequence). V gave up 5 bases and J gave up 11 bases, with 12 bases separating them. The CDR3 reads CASSTQTVAFF. DNA for the CDR3: TGTGCCAGCAGCACACAGACGGTCGCTTTCTTT. The full variable domain, in which reference TRBV7-9 and TRBJ1-1 provide the parts outside the CDR3, is DTGVSQNPRHKITKRGQNVTFRCDPISEHNRLYWYRQTLGQGPEFLTYFQNEAQLEKSRLLSDRFSAERPKGSFSTLEIQRTEQGDSAMYLCASSTQTVAFFGQGTRLTVV.

The rearrangement uses TRBV5-1 and TRBJ1-3, with D possibly TRBD1 on 5 matching bases. Germline V lookup: CDR1 SGHRS, CDR2 YFSETQ. With 4 bases removed from V and 2 bases from J, the gap between germline ends came to 13 bases. The CDR3 length is 15 residues. As DNA, the CDR3 is TGCGCCAGCAGCAATTGGGGGGGTACTGGAAACACCATATATTTT. This codes for CASSNWGGTGNTIYF.

The J gene is TRBJ1-1, the V gene TRBV18, with D possibly TRBD1 on 6 matching bases. This CDR3 comprises 14 residues. Trimming removed 2 bases at V and 6 bases at J, with 13 bases between. Germline CDR1 and CDR2: KGHSH and LQKENI. For the CDR3, the DNA is TGTGCCAGCTCACCAAACAGGGAGGGCCCTGAAGCTTTCTTT. This encodes CASSPNREGPEAFF.

The sample holds a few counts of this clone. The chain is built from TRBV4-1 and TRBJ1-2, with D unresolved. The CDR3 consists of 16 residues. Between the trimmed V and J ends, which lost 0 bases and 1 base, there was a span of 12 bases. CDR1 MGHRA and CDR2 YSYEKL come from the germline V gene. The CDR3 is CASSQELGYGNYGYTF. CDR3 coding DNA: TGCGCCAGCAGCCAAGAATTAGGATACGGTAACTATGGCTACACCTTC.

The chain joins TRBV4-2 to TRBJ2-1; 10 positions agree with TRBD2. The germline CDR1 and CDR2 sequences are LGHNA and YNFKEQ. V gave up 4 bases and J gave up 8 bases; unmatched junction bases: 11. This CDR3 region has 16 residues. Here the CDR3 DNA reads TGTGCCAGCAGCCTGAAGTTAGCGGGAGGCCGGGATGAGCAGTTCTTC. Translating it yields CASSLKLAGGRDEQFF.

The chain uses TRBV5-4 and TRBJ2-5, with D possibly matching TRBD1 (5 bases). The germline CDR1 and CDR2 sequences are SGHNT and YYREEE (reference sequence). The CDR3 spans 14 residues. Deletions cut 3 bases from V and 2 bases from J, with 11 bases between. CDR3 in DNA: TGTGCCAGCAGCTGGATGGGGCGTCAAGAGACCCAGTACTTC. Its protein is CASSWMGRQETQYF.

This clone was picked up a small number of times. CDR3 residues: CASSRSGRGYEQYF. CDR3 nucleotides: TGTGCCAGCAGCCGTAGCGGGAGAGGATACGAGCAGTACTTC. V is TRBV5-6 and J is TRBJ2-7, with 9 nucleotides matching TRBD2. Per the germline V gene, CDR1 is SGHDT and CDR2 is YYEEEE. Losses at the gene ends were 4 bases for V and 4 bases for J; bases not matched to a gene: 6. This CDR3 has 14 amino acids.

This clone was detected only once. The V call is TRBV7-2, the J call TRBJ2-3; 8 bases match TRBD2. CDR3 length equals 13 residues. Germline V gene sequence: CDR1 SGHTA, CDR2 FQGNSA. Trimming took 8 bases from V and 6 from J; bases not matched to a gene: 7. In nucleotides, the CDR3 is TGTGCCAGCTCCGGGAGGGCCCGGGATACGCAGTATTTT. Residues: CASSGRARDTQYF.

With respect to this clone: One end of the junction fails to match germline, which may point to a read error. J is TRBJ2-7 and V is TRBV11-2, with TRBD2 as a possible D gene (5 bases). This CDR3 contains 13 residues. The germline V gene has CDR1 SGHAT and CDR2 FQNNGV. This CDR3 is CASSLDYSGEQYF. CDR3 nucleotides: TGTGCCAGCAGCCTAGACTACTCTGGCGAGCAGTACTTC.

The chain uses TRBV7-6 and TRBJ2-2; no firm D call. Trimming shortened V by 1 base and J by 2 bases, and 14 bases separated the two germline ends. The CDR3 consists of 17 residues. Germline CDR1 reads SGHVS; CDR2 reads FNYEAQ. The CDR3 reads CASSLGPSSLNTGELFF. CDR3 DNA: TGTGCCAGCAGCTTAGGCCCTAGTTCCCTCAACACCGGGGAGCTGTTTTTT.

The chain couples TRBV28 to TRBJ2-5, with TRBD2 matching over 7 bases. This CDR3 region has 15 residues. Trimming cost V 3 bases and J 1 base; bases outside gene matches: 5. From germline, CDR1 is MDHEN and CDR2 SYDVKM. DNA for the CDR3: TGTGCCAGCAGTTTCGCTAGCGGAGGCCAAGAGACCCAGTACTTC. It encodes CASSFASGGQETQYF.

This chain joins TRBV5-4 and TRBJ2-7; TRBD2 matches 13 bases. Germline V gives CDR1 SGHNT, CDR2 YYREEE (reference sequence). V shed 3 bases and J 6 bases; nucleotides not matched to a gene: 9. The CDR3 loop spans 16 amino acids. For the CDR3, the DNA is TGTGCCAGCAGCTCGGCTCCGGGACTAGCGGGACGCGAGCAGTACTTC. It codes for CASSSAPGLAGREQYF.

The chain has TRBV5-5 and TRBJ1-6; D is undetermined. V was cut by 7 bases and J by 7 bases, with 18 bases left in between. Germline values: CDR1 SGHKS, CDR2 YYEKEE (reference sequence). This CDR3 region has 15 residues. Here the CDR3 reads CASPRGGSKNSPLHF. CDR3 in DNA: TGTGCCAGCCCCCGAGGAGGCAGCAAAAATTCACCCCTCCACTTT.

This clone was seen only once. This chain connects TRBV28 to TRBJ2-7; the match to TRBD1 covers 9 bases. Germline CDR1 and CDR2: MDHEN and SYDVKM. J lost 6 bases, V lost 5 bases, and 8 bases had no gene match. The CDR3 totals 14 residues. As DNA, the CDR3 is TGTGCCAGCAGTGGCCACAGGGGGCTAGGCGAGCAGTACTTC. Translation: CASSGHRGLGEQYF.

The V call is TRBV3-1 (or the pseudogene TRBV3-2), the J call TRBJ2-6; no clear D gene. Per the germline V gene, CDR1 is LGHDT and CDR2 is YNNKEL (reference sequence). CDR3 size: 13 residues. The V gene lost 3 bases and the J gene lost 4 bases, with 4 bases spanning the gap. For the CDR3, the DNA is TGTGCCAGCAGCCAGGGGGGGGCCAACGTCCTGACTTTC. It yields the protein CASSQGGANVLTF.

The CDR3 loop is CASSVGQVLSGANVLTF. The CDR3 DNA reads as TGTGCCAGCAGCGTGGGACAGGTCCTCTCTGGGGCCAACGTCCTGACTTTC. The chain combines TRBV5-8 with TRBJ2-6, with 8 bases that match TRBD1. The CDR3 runs 17 residues. V lost 4 bases, J lost 0 bases, and 6 bases stayed unmatched. Germline-derived CDR1 and CDR2 are SGHTS and YDEGEE.

The chain is built from TRBV7-2 and TRBJ2-5, with TRBD2 matching 8 bases. The CDR3 sequence is 18 residues long. The junction had 15 bases not matched to a gene; V was cut back by 1 base and J by 5 bases. CDR1 and CDR2 from the germline V gene are SGHTA and FQGNSA. The CDR3, as DNA: TGTGCCAGCAGCTTAGTTTCCAGCGGGCCGGAGCGGGGGGAGACCCAGTACTTC. Its translation is CASSLVSSGPERGETQYF.

The V gene is TRBV4-3, the J gene TRBJ1-1; D not resolved. The germline gives CDR1 LGHNA, CDR2 YSLEER. Trimming stripped 0 bases from V and 8 bases from J, with 13 bases between. The CDR3 spans 14 residues. CDR3 region: CASSQDRSPPEAFF. The CDR3, as DNA: TGCGCCAGCAGCCAAGATAGGAGCCCCCCCGAAGCTTTCTTT.

A few counts support this clone. The genes are TRBV5-8 and TRBJ2-2, with 7 bases aligning to TRBD1. V shed 4 bases and J 4 bases; nucleotides not matched to a gene: 4. This CDR3 comprises 14 residues. In germline, CDR1 is SGHTS, CDR2 YDEGEE. The CDR3 protein is CASSIYRGTGELFF. The CDR3 nucleotides are TGTGCCAGCAGCATATACAGGGGCACCGGGGAGCTGTTTTTT.

The V gene is TRBV6-5, the J gene TRBJ2-3; 15 bases agree with TRBD2. Germline V CDR1 and CDR2: MNHEY, SVGAGI. The V segment lost 4 bases and the J segment 3 bases; nucleotides outside the gene matches: 2. The CDR3 runs to 16 residues. Here the CDR3 reads CASSWGTSGRTDTQYF. As DNA, the CDR3 is TGTGCCAGCAGTTGGGGGACTAGCGGGAGGACAGATACGCAGTATTTT.

The CDR3 region is CASSLNLLGAQTYEQYF. CDR3 bases: TGCGCCAGCAGCTTGAACCTCCTAGGGGCCCAGACCTACGAGCAGTACTTC. This chain links TRBV5-1 with TRBJ2-7; possible D gene TRBD1, 5 bases. This CDR3 region has 17 residues. Germline V gene data show CDR1 as SGHRS and CDR2 as YFSETQ. V shed 1 base and J shed 2 bases, with 19 bases lying between them. The entire variable domain, with the rest obtained from reference TRBV5-1 and TRBJ2-7, is as follows: KAGVTQTPRYLIKTRGQQVTLSCSPISGHRSVSWYQQTPGQGLQFLFEYFSETQRNKGNFPGRFSGRQFSNSRSEMNVSTLELGDSALYLCASSLNLLGAQTYEQYFGPGTRLTVT.

The chain recombines TRBV9 with TRBJ2-7, with 10 bases that match TRBD2. Germline CDR1 is SGDLS and CDR2 is YYNGEE. The CDR3 is made up of 15 amino acids. Trimming cost V 1 base and J 4 bases; bases outside gene matches: 5. The CDR3 sequence is CASSVTSGTRYEQYF. In nucleotides, the CDR3 is TGTGCCAGCAGCGTAACTAGCGGGACCCGTTACGAGCAGTACTTC.

V and J are TRBV3-1 (or the pseudogene TRBV3-2) and TRBJ2-1; 8 bases map to TRBD2. The J segment lost 2 bases and the V segment lost 3 bases, leaving 6 bases of the junction unmatched. There are 16 residues in the CDR3. Germline V CDR1 and CDR2: LGHDT, YNNKEL (reference sequence). The CDR3 nucleotides read TGTGCCAGCAGCCACCCAGCGGGAGCGGCCTACAATGAGCAGTTCTTC. The encoded protein is CASSHPAGAAYNEQFF.